This TCR beta chain came from a study of radiotherapy plus CTLA-4 blockade in lung cancer. Looking at the study overall: Objective response was observed in roughly 20% of patients, and disease control in just over 30%. Overall study results and limits: According to reports, early shifts in blood T cell clones, alongside interferon-beta, forecast response most accurately.

Per the germline V gene, CDR1 is MNHEY and CDR2 is SMNVEV (reference sequence). This CDR3 region has 15 residues. In the case of this clone: Its cognate antigen is unknown.

Data came from immunoSEQ multiplex PCR; TCRdb stores just in-frame clones and leaves some out. The repertoire holds more than 30,000 clones, with roughly 77% as singletons. This chain uses TRBV27 with TRBJ2-5, with D possibly matching TRBD1 (6 bases). The J call is uncertain, as TRBJ2-7 better fits the DNA end. This TCR was sampled from a human donor with non-small cell lung cancer that progressed on radiotherapy plus ipilimumab. Sequencing was performed on peripheral blood, taken from a patient treated with radiotherapy plus ipilimumab. The CDR3 coding sequence is TGTGCCAGCAGTTTGAAAATTCAGGGGATCCACGAGCAGTACTTC. Amino acids: CASSLKIQGIHEQYF.